These 14 T cell receptor beta chains were all obtained from the same sample, sequenced in a study of tumor-infiltrating lymphocytes in localized non-small cell lung cancer. TCRdb keeps only in-frame clones here, not all; method: immunoSEQ multiplex PCR. This sample has roughly 16,000 clones, with 69% found just once. Material for sequencing was lung tumor tissue. All receptors derive from a human donor with non-small cell lung cancer.

V usage is TRBV29-1 and J usage is TRBJ2-3, with D hard to call. Trimming cost V 3 bases and J 0 bases, with 4 bases left between them. This CDR3 region has 12 residues. The germline V gene has CDR1 SQVTM and CDR2 ANQGSEA. The chain's CDR3 is CSVDPSTDTQYF. The DNA of the CDR3 is TGCAGCGTTGACCCCAGCACAGATACGCAGTATTTT.

The chain joins TRBV6-5 to TRBJ2-7; D may correspond to TRBD1 or TRBD2 (5 bases each). Per the germline V gene, CDR1 is MNHEY and CDR2 is SVGAGI. This CDR3 region has 14 residues. V was clipped by 10 bases and J by 0 bases, with 16 bases between them. The CDR3 is CAILGTGNSYEQYF. CDR3 in DNA: TGTGCCATCCTAGGGACCGGGAACTCCTACGAGCAGTACTTC.

The rearrangement uses TRBV10-3 and TRBJ2-2; D is unclear. Trimming pared 2 bases from V and 6 bases from J, leaving 10 bases between. Germline lookup yields CDR1 ENHRY and CDR2 SYGVKD. The CDR3 totals 14 residues. The CDR3 DNA is TGTGCCATCAGTGAGGATTCTAGTCCCGGGGAGCTGTTTTTT. Translated: CAISEDSSPGELFF.

This clone occurred once. The gene calls are TRBV29-1 and TRBJ2-1, with a tentative D call TRBD2 (6 bases). Trimming left V 7 bases short and J 1 base short, with 17 bases between. CDR1 SQVTM and CDR2 ANQGSEA come from the germline V gene. This CDR3 region has 15 residues. The CDR3: CSAKGAGRSYNEQFF. CDR3 in DNA: TGCAGCGCCAAAGGGGCGGGACGGTCCTACAATGAGCAGTTCTTC.

The chain combines TRBV5-1 with TRBJ1-1; 7 bases line up with TRBD1. The CDR3 sequence is 14 residues long. CDR1 and CDR2 from the germline V gene are SGHRS and YFSETQ. J lost 5 bases, V lost 2 bases, and 6 bases had no gene match. CDR3 sequence (DNA): TGCGCCAGCAGCTTTACAGGGGTGGGGACTGAAGCTTTCTTT. Translation: CASSFTGVGTEAFF. Drawing the rest from reference TRBV5-1 and TRBJ1-1, the complete variable domain is KAGVTQTPRYLIKTRGQQVTLSCSPISGHRSVSWYQQTPGQGLQFLFEYFSETQRNKGNFPGRFSGRQFSNSRSEMNVSTLELGDSALYLCASSFTGVGTEAFFGQGTRLTVV.

The rearrangement links TRBV6-1 to TRBJ2-1; a possible D gene is TRBD2 (6 bases). CDR1 and CDR2 from the germline V gene are MNHNS and SASEGT. The CDR3 runs 15 residues. The V end was cut by 4 bases, the J end by 6 bases, with 16 bases between. The CDR3 here is CASSGTGRVGNEQFF. CDR3 in DNA: TGTGCCAGCAGTGGGACCGGGAGAGTCGGCAATGAGCAGTTCTTC.

This clone was seen a single time. V and J are TRBV7-9 and TRBJ1-6; D remains ambiguous. V was trimmed by 5 bases and J by 7 bases, leaving 21 bases between them. This CDR3 has 17 residues. Germline CDR1 is SEHNR and CDR2 is FQNEAQ (reference sequence). The CDR3 is CASSPLDGHPMNSPLHF. For the CDR3, the DNA is TGTGCCAGCAGCCCCTTGGACGGCCACCCTATGAATTCACCCCTCCACTTT.

This sequence joins TRBV28 and TRBJ2-1; D might be TRBD2 (5 bases). The CDR3 extends over 14 amino acids. Per germline, CDR1 MDHEN and CDR2 SYDVKM. The V end was cut by 6 bases, the J end by 3 bases, with 12 bases between. CDR3 region: CASSRTSRYNEQFF. The CDR3, as DNA: TGTGCCAGCAGCCGGACTTCCCGCTACAATGAGCAGTTCTTC. Based on the CDR3 plus reference TRBV28 and TRBJ2-1, the full variable domain is DVKVTQSSRYLVKRTGEKVFLECVQDMDHENMFWYRQDPGLGLRLIYFSYDVKMKEKGDIPEGYSVSREKKERFSLILESASTNQTSMYLCASSRTSRYNEQFFGPGTRLTVL.

This clone qualifies as medium-sized (0.01 to 0.1%). The rearrangement joins TRBV9 to TRBJ2-3; D is ambiguous. Germline V gene data show CDR1 as SGDLS and CDR2 as YYNGEE. The CDR3 consists of 13 residues. Trimming took off 4 bases at V and 5 bases at J, with 11 bases between the two ends. CDR3 sequence: CASSFSSVDTQYF. The CDR3 coding sequence is TGTGCCAGCAGCTTTAGCTCCGTAGATACGCAGTATTTT. Looking up the rest from reference TRBV9 and TRBJ2-3 gives the full variable domain: DSGVTQTPKHLITATGQRVTLRCSPRSGDLSVYWYQQSLDQGLQFLIQYYNGEERAKGNILERFSAQQFPDLHSELNLSSLELGDSALYFCASSFSSVDTQYFGPGTRLTVL.

The chain combines TRBV27 with TRBJ2-7; 8 bases are a match to TRBD2. The CDR3 runs to 13 residues. V was pared by 7 bases and J by 6 bases, with 8 bases of the junction left unmatched. From germline, CDR1 is MNHEY and CDR2 SMNVEV (reference sequence). CDR3 region: CASTRSGSSEQYF. CDR3 nucleotide sequence: TGTGCCAGCACGAGGAGCGGGAGCTCCGAGCAGTACTTC.

V gene TRBV5-4 combines with J gene TRBJ2-2; 8 bases align to TRBD2. The V and J ends lost 0 bases and 6 bases, in that order; junction bases with no gene match: 7. Germline V lookup: CDR1 SGHNT, CDR2 YYREEE (reference sequence). This CDR3 region has 16 residues. This CDR3 reads CASSLGTSLASGELFF. The CDR3 DNA follows: TGTGCCAGCAGCTTGGGGACTAGCCTGGCGTCCGGGGAGCTGTTTTTT.

The V call is TRBV7-8, the J call TRBJ2-1; D uncertain. This CDR3 is built from 15 residues. Germline-derived CDR1 and CDR2 are SGHVS and FQNEAQ. Trimming took off 1 base at V and 0 bases at J, with 7 bases between the two ends. CDR3 DNA: TGTGCCAGCAGCTTAGGTATCGTCTCCTACAATGAGCAGTTCTTC. Its protein is CASSLGIVSYNEQFF.

The V gene is TRBV28, the J gene TRBJ1-5; D is unclear. The CDR3 has 14 residues. Germline V lookup: CDR1 MDHEN, CDR2 SYDVKM. The germline V and J ends were trimmed by 7 bases and 1 base, with 11 bases remaining between them. CDR3 nucleotides: TGTGCCAGCACCCCCAGGAGCAGCAATCAGCCCCAGCATTTT. Protein sequence: CASTPRSSNQPQHF.

The chain carries TRBV5-1 and TRBJ1-2; a weak D match, TRBD1 (5 bases). Per germline, CDR1 SGHRS and CDR2 YFSETQ. This CDR3 is 14 amino acids long. V lost 0 bases and J 4 bases, leaving 10 bases between the germline ends. CDR3: CASSLAPDSYGYTF. In DNA form, the CDR3 reads TGCGCCAGCAGCTTGGCTCCCGACAGCTATGGCTACACCTTC.